What follows describes a single T cell receptor beta chain. The source of the sample is a study of control samples from healthy donors and cancer patients. The protocol was immunoSEQ multiplex PCR, while the TCRdb copy is restricted to in-frame clones and leaves out a portion. Counted here are roughly 84,000 clones, over 75% occurring once; the ten biggest clones make up 6.5% to 8.5%. CDR1 is DFQATT, CDR2 SNEGSKA, per germline (reference sequence). The CDR3 totals 14 residues. Trimming removed 3 bases from V and 6 bases from J, with 15 bases in between. This sequence originates from a man aged 45-65 years in good health. Input material: blood. This chain links TRBV20-1 with TRBJ2-1, with D perhaps matching TRBD1 or TRBD2 (5 bases each). CDR3 nucleotides: TGCAGTGCTAGTCGGGGCGGGCTACGCAATGAGCAGTTCTTC. Translation: CSASRGGLRNEQFF.